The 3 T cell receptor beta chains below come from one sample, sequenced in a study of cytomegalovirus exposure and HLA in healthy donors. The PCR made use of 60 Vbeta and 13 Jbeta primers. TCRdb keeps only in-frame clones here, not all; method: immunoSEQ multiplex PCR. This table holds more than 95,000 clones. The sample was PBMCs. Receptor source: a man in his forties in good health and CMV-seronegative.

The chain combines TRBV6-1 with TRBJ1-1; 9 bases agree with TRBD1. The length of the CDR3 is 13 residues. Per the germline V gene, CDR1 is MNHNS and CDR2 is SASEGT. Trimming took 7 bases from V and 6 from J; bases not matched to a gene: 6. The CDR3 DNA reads TGTGCCAGCAATAGACAGGGGGTCTCTGAAGCTTTCTTT. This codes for CASNRQGVSEAFF.

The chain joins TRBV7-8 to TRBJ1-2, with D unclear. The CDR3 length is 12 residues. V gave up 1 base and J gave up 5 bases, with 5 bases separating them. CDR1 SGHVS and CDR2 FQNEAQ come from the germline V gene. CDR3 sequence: CASSLEAYGYTF. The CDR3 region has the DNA TGTGCCAGCAGCTTAGAAGCATATGGCTACACCTTC.

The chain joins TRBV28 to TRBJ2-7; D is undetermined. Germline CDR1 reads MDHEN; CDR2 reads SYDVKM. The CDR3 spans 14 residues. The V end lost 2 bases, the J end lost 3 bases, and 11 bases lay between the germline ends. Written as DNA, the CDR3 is TGTGCCAGCAGTTTAACCGGCGGATACTACGAGCAGTACTTC. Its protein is CASSLTGGYYEQYF.